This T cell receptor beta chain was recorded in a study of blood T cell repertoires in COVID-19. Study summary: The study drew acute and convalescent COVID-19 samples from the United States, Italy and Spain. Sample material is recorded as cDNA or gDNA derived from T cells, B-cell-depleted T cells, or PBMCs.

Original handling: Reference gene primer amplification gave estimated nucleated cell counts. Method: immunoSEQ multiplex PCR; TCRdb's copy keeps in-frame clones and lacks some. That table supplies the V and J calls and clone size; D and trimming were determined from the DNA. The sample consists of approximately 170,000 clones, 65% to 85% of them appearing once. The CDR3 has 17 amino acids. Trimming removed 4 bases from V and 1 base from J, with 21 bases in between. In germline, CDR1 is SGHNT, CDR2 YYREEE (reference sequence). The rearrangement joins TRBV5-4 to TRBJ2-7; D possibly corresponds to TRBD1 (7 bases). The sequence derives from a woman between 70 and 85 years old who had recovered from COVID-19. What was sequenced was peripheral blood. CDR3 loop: CASSPSGGSGPSYEQYF. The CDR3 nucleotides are TGTGCCAGCAGCCCCTCAGGGGGGTCGGGACCTTCCTACGAGCAGTACTTC.